This is a list of T cell receptor beta chains from one sample in a study. TCRdb re-called the 5' RACE reads through MiXCR, storing one row per CDR3 protein. Found here are about 40,000 distinct CDR3 sequences, 18% of them singletons; the top ten hold around 2.8%. Sample: naive CD4+ T cells sorted from a lymph node. These TCRs come from a female donor with breast cancer. Each CDR3 is given with its conserved first and last residue. The D gene is left open where the match is weak. Rows may omit the clone size; those that give it use once, few, many or a size class.

CDR3aa | j_gene | abundance | d_gene | v_gene
CASSSHLGGPALILGTTEAFF | TRBJ1-1 | few | - | TRBV28
CASRGTEVQETQYF | TRBJ2-5 | - | TRBD1 | TRBV2
CASSQDPPAFSTNEKLFF | TRBJ1-4 | - | - | TRBV4-2
CASSRQGPTSTDAQYF | TRBJ2-3 | few | TRBD1 | TRBV11-2
CASSPSLAREQYF | TRBJ2-7 | few | - | TRBV6-2/TRBV6-3
CASSLSSGQETQYF | TRBJ2-5 | few | - | TRBV5-1
CASSESEATNEKLFF | TRBJ1-4 | - | - | TRBV10-2
CASSSSGPYEQYF | TRBJ2-7 | many | TRBD2 | TRBV6-2/TRBV6-3
CASSAPGSLTYGYTF | TRBJ1-2 | many | - | TRBV9
CASSPRIAGGTYNEQFF | TRBJ2-1 | few | TRBD2 | TRBV7-3
CASSPGIRDTEAFF | TRBJ1-1 | - | - | TRBV9
CSARDNRGVGETQYF | TRBJ2-5 | - | TRBD1 | TRBV20-1
CATSDPGRVGDNEQFF | TRBJ2-1 | - | TRBD2 | TRBV24-1
CASSNRGSEKLFF | TRBJ1-4 | few | - | TRBV6-6
CASSLVRTDLTEAFF | TRBJ1-1 | - | - | TRBV5-1